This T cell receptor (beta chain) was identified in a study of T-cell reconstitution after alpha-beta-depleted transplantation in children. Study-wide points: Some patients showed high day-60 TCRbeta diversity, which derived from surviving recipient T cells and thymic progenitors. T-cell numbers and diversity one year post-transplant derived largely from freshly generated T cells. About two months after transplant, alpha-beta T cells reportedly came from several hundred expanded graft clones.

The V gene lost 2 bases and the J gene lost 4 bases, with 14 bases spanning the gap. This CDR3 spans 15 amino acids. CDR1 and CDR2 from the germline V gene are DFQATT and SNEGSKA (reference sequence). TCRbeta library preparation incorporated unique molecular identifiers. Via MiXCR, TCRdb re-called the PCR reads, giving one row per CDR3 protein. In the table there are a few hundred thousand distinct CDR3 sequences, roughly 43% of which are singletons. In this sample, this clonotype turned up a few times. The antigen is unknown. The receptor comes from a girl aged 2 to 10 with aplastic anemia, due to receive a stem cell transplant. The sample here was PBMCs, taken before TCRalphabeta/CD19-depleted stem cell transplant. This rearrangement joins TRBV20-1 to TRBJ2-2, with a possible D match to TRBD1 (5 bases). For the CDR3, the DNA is TGCAGTGCTAGACAGGCAGGGTGGAGCACCGGGGAGCTGTTTTTT. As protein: CSARQAGWSTGELFF.